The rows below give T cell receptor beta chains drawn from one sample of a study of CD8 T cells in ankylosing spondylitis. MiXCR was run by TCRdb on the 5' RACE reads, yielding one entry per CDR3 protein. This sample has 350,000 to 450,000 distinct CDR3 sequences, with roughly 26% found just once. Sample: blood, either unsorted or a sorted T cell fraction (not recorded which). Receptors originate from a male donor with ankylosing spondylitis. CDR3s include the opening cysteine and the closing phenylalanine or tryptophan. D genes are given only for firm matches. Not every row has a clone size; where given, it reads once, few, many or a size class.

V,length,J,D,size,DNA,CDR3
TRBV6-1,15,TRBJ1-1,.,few,TGTGCCAGCAGTGAAGTCCCGACACAATACACTGAAGCTTTCTTT,CASSEVPTQYTEAFF
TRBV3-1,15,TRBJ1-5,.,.,TGTGCCAGCAGCCAAATGAGAGGGGCGGAACAGCCCCAGCATTTT,CASSQMRGAEQPQHF
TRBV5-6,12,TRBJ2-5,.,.,TGTGCCAGCAGCTCTACGTTGGAGACCCAGTACTTC,CASSSTLETQYF
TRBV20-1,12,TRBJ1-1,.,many,TGCAGTGCCTCCCAAGTGAACACTGAAGCTTTCTTT,CSASQVNTEAFF
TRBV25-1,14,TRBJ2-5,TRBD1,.,TGTGCCAGCAGTGCCACGGGACAGGGAGAGACCCAGTACTTC,CASSATGQGETQYF
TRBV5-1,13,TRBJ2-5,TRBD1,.,TGCGCCAGCAGCGCAACAGGGGAGGAGACCCAGTACTTC,CASSATGEETQYF
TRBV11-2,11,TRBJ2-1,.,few,TGTGCCAGCAGCTTCATGAATGAGCAGTTCTTC,CASSFMNEQFF
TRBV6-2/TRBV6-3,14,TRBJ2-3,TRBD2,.,TGTGCCAGCACCATGGGCGGGAGAACAGATACGCAGTATTTT,CASTMGGRTDTQYF
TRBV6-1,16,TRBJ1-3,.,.,TGTGCCAGCAGTGAAGGACCCGCGGGACTCGGAAACACCATATATTTT,CASSEGPAGLGNTIYF
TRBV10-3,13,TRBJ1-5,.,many,TGTGCCATCAGGGGTGGGCCTGAGCAGCCCCAGCATTTT,CAIRGGPEQPQHF
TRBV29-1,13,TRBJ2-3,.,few,TGCAGCGTTGAAGGACAGCACACAGATACGCAGTATTTT,CSVEGQHTDTQYF
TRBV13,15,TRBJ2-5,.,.,TGTGCCAGCAGCCACGTAATACAAGGCGTAGAGACCCAGTACTTC,CASSHVIQGVETQYF
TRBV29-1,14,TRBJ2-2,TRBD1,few,TGCAGCGTTCGGCGGACAGGCCCTTACGGGGAGCTGTTTTTT,CSVRRTGPYGELFF
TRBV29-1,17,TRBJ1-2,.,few,TGCAGCGTTCCACACCGGAAGGACAGTCTACTCCCCTATGGCTACACCTTC,CSVPHRKDSLLPYGYTF
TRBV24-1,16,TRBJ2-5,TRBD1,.,TGTGCCACCAGTGATCCCGGGACAGGTGGACTGGAGACCCAGTACTTC,CATSDPGTGGLETQYF
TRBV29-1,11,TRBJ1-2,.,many,TGCAGCGTTGAGACTAACTATGGCTACACCTTC,CSVETNYGYTF
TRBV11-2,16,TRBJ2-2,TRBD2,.,TGTGCCAGCAGCCCACGACTAGCGGATGACACCGGGGAGCTGTTTTTT,CASSPRLADDTGELFF
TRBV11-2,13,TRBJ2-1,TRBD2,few,TGTGCCAGCAGCTCCCAACCTAGCGGGTATCCGTTCTTC,CASSSQPSGYPFF
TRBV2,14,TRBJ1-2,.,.,TGTGCCAGCAGTTCAATAGTTCGAAACTATGGCTACACCTTC,CASSSIVRNYGYTF
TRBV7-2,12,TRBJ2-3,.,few,TGTGCCAGCACCCAAAGCACAGATACGCAGTATTTT,CASTQSTDTQYF
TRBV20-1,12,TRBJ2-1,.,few,TGCAGTGCTAGGGACATGATGAATGAGCAGTTCTTC,CSARDMMNEQFF
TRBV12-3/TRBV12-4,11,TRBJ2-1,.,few,TGTGCCAGCACCGCCGGGGGCGAGCAGTTCTTC,CASTAGGEQFF
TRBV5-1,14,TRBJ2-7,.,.,TGCGCCAGCACCTTAGGGGGGTCTGGCTACGAGCAGTACTTC,CASTLGGSGYEQYF
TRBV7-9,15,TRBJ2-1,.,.,TGTGCCAGCAGCCTGGAGGGACGGATCTACAATGAGCAGTTCTTC,CASSLEGRIYNEQFF
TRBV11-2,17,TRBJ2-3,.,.,TGTGCCAGCAGCTTAGATCTACAGATACTAGACACAGATACGCAGTATTTT,CASSLDLQILDTDTQYF
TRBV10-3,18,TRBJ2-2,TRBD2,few,TGTGCCATCAGTGAGTCAAGCGGGAGACCTTCGAACACCGGGGAGCTGTTTTTT,CAISESSGRPSNTGELFF
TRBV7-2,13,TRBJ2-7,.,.,TGTGCCAGCAGCTTACCAGCTTCCTACGAGCAGTACTTC,CASSLPASYEQYF
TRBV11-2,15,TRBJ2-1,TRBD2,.,TGTGCCAGCAGCTTACTAGCGGGAGGTGTAAATGAGCAGTTCTTC,CASSLLAGGVNEQFF
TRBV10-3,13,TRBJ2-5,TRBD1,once,TGTGCCATCAGCCCCGGGACAGAGGAGACCCAGTACTTC,CAISPGTEETQYF
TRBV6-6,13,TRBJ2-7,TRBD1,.,TGTGCCAGCAGTGCGGACAGGCCCTACGAGCAGTACTTC,CASSADRPYEQYF
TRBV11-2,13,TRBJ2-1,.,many,TGTGCCAGCAGCTTAGATCGGGAGCGTGAGCAGTTCTTC,CASSLDREREQFF
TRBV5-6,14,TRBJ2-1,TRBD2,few,TGTGCCAGCAGACCCGGGACTAGCGGGAGGTGGCAGTTCTTC,CASRPGTSGRWQFF
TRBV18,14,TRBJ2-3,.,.,TGTGCCAGCTCAGTTAATACAGAGGCAGATACGCAGTATTTT,CASSVNTEADTQYF
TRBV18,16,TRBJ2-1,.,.,TGTGCCAGCTCACCACCGATCGGAACTATAGACAATGAGCAGTTCTTC,CASSPPIGTIDNEQFF
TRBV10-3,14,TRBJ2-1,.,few,TGTGCCAACGCCCCGCAATCGGGTTACTATGAGCAGTTCTTC,CANAPQSGYYEQFF
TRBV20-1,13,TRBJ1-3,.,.,TGCAGTGCCGTCTGGGACTCTGGAAACACCATATATTTT,CSAVWDSGNTIYF
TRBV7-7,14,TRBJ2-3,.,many,TGTGCCAGCAGCTCTGGACAGCACACAGATACGCAGTATTTT,CASSSGQHTDTQYF